These 7 T cell receptor beta chains originate from one sample sequenced in a study of blood T cell repertoires in COVID-19. The assay was immunoSEQ multiplex PCR, and TCRdb's table has in-frame clones only and misses some. The table shows roughly 100,000 clones, with 81% occurring only once. Sequenced: peripheral blood. Receptors were obtained from a man aged 80 or over with acute or convalescent COVID-19.

V usage is TRBV28 and J usage is TRBJ1-1, with 9 nucleotides matching TRBD1. After removal of 3 bases from V and 8 bases from J, the junction contained 10 bases not matched to a gene. CDR1 is MDHEN and CDR2 is SYDVKM in the germline V gene. This CDR3 has 15 residues. CDR3 sequence reads: CASSFSTGGVQEAFF. Here the CDR3 DNA reads TGTGCCAGCAGTTTTTCGACAGGGGGAGTACAAGAAGCTTTCTTT.

The chain couples TRBV18 to TRBJ2-5, with D perhaps TRBD1 (6 bases). The CDR3 runs 15 residues. Germline V lookup: CDR1 KGHSH, CDR2 LQKENI. Trimming took 5 bases from V and 3 from J, leaving 16 bases between them. CDR3 sequence: CASSSQGFGKETQYF. In DNA form, the CDR3 reads TGTGCCAGCTCAAGTCAGGGGTTCGGGAAAGAGACCCAGTACTTC.

This chain uses TRBV19 with TRBJ2-3; 10 nucleotides line up with TRBD1. CDR1 is LNHDA and CDR2 is SQIVND in the germline V gene (reference sequence). V lost 3 bases and J lost 3; bases outside the gene matches: 6. The CDR3 runs to 16 residues. The CDR3 nucleotides are TGTGCCAGTAGTATGTGGACAGGGGGAGGAACAGATACGCAGTATTTT. This translates into CASSMWTGGGTDTQYF. Full variable domain (remainder filled in from reference TRBV19 and TRBJ2-3): DGGITQSPKYLFRKEGQNVTLSCEQNLNHDAMYWYRQDPGQGLRLIYYSQIVNDFQKGDIAEGYSVSREKKESFPLTVTSAQKNPTAFYLCASSMWTGGGTDTQYFGPGTRLTVL.

The J gene is TRBJ2-5, the V gene TRBV27; TRBD2 matches at 14 bases. V lost 5 bases, J lost 10 bases, and 12 bases stayed unmatched. The CDR3 consists of 16 residues. Germline assignment: CDR1 MNHEY and CDR2 SMNVEV (reference sequence). The CDR3 region has the DNA TGTGCCAGCAGTCGTCGTACGGGACTAGCGGGAGTGGGCCAGTACTTC. This encodes CASSRRTGLAGVGQYF.

The chain has TRBV5-6 and TRBJ1-6, with 8 bases fitting TRBD1. The CDR3 totals 13 residues. The germline gives CDR1 SGHDT, CDR2 YYEEEE. V gave up 5 bases and J gave up 10 bases; unmatched junction bases: 5. DNA for the CDR3: TGTGCCAGCAGGTCAGGGGGCTGGTCACCCCTCCACTTT. Protein product: CASRSGGWSPLHF.

The chain employs TRBV5-4 and TRBJ1-3, with TRBD1 matching 7 bases. The CDR3 length is 15 residues. Germline values: CDR1 SGHNT, CDR2 YYREEE (reference sequence). V lost 0 bases and J lost 2; bases outside the gene matches: 2. CDR3: CASSLDRGAGNTIYF. The CDR3 region has the DNA TGTGCCAGCAGCTTGGACAGGGGAGCTGGAAACACCATATATTTT.

The gene calls are TRBV2 and TRBJ1-1; TRBD1 matches 10 bases. V lost 5 bases and J lost 3; bases outside the gene matches: 12. The V gene's germline CDR1 is SNHLY and CDR2 FYNNEI. This CDR3 contains 17 residues. The CDR3 spells CASSMTGGARGDTEAFF. The CDR3 DNA is TGTGCCAGCAGTATGACAGGGGGCGCAAGGGGTGACACTGAAGCTTTCTTT.